This T cell receptor (beta chain) comes out of a study of blood T cell repertoires in COVID-19. Whole-study context: COVID-19 samples, acute and convalescent, were from the United States, Italy and Spain. T cells, B-cell-depleted T cells, or PBMCs provided the cDNA or gDNA that served as material.

In the study's own analysis: Reference gene primer amplification in the assay estimated nucleated cell counts. The method was immunoSEQ multiplex PCR; TCRdb's version includes in-frame clones alone and lacks a portion of them. Clonal size and the V and J genes are those of that table, whereas D and trimming came from the DNA. Of around 260,000 clones in the sample, 80% to 90% were seen once. The CDR3 has 13 residues. The V and J ends lost 1 base and 5 bases respectively, with 9 bases between them. Input material: peripheral blood. The rearrangement uses TRBV5-3 and TRBJ1-2; a possible D gene is TRBD1 (5 bases). TRBV5-3 counts as an open reading frame of uncertain function. This TCR was sampled from a man in his 60s with acute or convalescent COVID-19. As DNA, the CDR3 is TGTGCCAGAAGCTTGTTAAGGGGATATGGCTACACCTTC. This translates into CARSLLRGYGYTF.